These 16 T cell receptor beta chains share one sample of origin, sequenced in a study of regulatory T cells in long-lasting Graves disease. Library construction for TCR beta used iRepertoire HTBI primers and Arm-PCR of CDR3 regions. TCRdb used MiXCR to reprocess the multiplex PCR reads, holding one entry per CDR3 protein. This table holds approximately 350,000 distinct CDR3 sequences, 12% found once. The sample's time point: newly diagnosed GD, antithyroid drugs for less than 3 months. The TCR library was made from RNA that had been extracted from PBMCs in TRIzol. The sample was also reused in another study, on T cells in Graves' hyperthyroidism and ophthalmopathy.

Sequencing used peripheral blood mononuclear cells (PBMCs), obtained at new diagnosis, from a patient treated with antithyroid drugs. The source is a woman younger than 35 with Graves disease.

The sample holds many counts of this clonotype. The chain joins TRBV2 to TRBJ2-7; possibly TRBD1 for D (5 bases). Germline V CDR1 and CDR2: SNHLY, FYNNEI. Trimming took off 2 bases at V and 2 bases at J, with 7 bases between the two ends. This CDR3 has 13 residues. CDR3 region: CASSETGAYEQYV. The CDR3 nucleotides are TGTGCCAGCAGTGAAACAGGCGCCTACGAGCAGTACGTC.

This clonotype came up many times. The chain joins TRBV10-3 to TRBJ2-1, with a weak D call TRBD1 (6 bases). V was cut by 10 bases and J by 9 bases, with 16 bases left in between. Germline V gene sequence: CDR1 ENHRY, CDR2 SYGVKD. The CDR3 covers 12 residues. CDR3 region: CATRGTAGEQFF. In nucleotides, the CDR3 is TGTGCCACCAGGGGCACAGCTGGTGAGCAGTTCTTC.

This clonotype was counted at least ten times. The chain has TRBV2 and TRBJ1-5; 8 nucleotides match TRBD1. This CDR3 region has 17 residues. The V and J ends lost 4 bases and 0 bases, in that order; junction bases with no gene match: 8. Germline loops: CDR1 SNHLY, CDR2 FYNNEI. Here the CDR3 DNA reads TGTGCCAGCAGTGTCGACAGGGGCCGAAATAGCAATCAGCCCCAGCATTTT. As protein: CASSVDRGRNSNQPQHF.

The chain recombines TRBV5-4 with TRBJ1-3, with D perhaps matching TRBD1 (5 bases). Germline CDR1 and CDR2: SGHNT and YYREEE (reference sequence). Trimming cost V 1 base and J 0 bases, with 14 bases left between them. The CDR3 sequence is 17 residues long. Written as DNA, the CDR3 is TGTGCCAGCAGCTTGACCGACAGCAGTTCCTCTGGAAACACCATATATTTT. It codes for CASSLTDSSSSGNTIYF.

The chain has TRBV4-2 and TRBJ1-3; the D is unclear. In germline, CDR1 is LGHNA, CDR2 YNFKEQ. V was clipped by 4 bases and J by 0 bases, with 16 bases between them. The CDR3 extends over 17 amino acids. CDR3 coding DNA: TGTGCCAGCAGCCTTTTCGACAACCACGACTCTGGAAACACCATATATTTT. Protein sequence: CASSLFDNHDSGNTIYF.

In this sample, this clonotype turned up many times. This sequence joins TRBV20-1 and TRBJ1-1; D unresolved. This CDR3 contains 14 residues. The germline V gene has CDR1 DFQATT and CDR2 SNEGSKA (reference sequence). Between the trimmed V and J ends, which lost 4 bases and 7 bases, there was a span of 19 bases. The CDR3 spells CSAKLSEGFSEAFF. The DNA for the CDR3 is TGCAGTGCTAAACTCAGTGAGGGCTTTAGTGAAGCTTTCTTT.

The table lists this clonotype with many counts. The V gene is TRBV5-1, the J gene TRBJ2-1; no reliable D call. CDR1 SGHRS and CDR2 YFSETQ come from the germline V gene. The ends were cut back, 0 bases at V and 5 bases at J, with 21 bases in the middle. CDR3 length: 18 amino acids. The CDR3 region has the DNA TGCGCCAGCAGCTTGGGCCCCCTCGCAGGACGGCTAGACAATGAGCAGTTCTTC. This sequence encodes CASSLGPLAGRLDNEQFF.

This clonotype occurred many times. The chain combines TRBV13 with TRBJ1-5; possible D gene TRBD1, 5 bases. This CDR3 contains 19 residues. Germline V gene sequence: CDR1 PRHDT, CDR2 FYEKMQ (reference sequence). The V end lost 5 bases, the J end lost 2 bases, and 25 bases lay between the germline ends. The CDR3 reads CASSHLALFRQPCNQPQHF. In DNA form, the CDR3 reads TGTGCCAGCAGCCACTTAGCCCTGTTCAGACAGCCGTGCAATCAGCCCCAGCATTTT.

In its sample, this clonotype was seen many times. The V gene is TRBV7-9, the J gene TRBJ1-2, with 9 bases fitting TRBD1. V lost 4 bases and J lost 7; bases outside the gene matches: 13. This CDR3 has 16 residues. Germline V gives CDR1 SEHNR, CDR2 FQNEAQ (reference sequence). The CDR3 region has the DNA TGTGCCAGCAGCTCAGCCCCCGACAGGGGGACCTCTGGCTACACCTTC. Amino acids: CASSSAPDRGTSGYTF.

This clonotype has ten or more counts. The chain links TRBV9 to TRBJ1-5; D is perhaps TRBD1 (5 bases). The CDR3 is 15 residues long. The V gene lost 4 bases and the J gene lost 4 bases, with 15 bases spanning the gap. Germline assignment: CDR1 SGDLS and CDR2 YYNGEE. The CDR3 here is CASSKGVLGNQPQHF. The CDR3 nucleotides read TGTGCCAGCAGCAAAGGGGTACTAGGTAATCAGCCCCAGCATTTT.

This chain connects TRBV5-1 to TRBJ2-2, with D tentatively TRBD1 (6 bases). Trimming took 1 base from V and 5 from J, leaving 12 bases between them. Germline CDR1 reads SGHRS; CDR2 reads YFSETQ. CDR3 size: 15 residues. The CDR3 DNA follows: TGCGCCAGCAGCTTGAAACAGGGTGGGACCGGGGAGCTGTTTTTT. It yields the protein CASSLKQGGTGELFF.

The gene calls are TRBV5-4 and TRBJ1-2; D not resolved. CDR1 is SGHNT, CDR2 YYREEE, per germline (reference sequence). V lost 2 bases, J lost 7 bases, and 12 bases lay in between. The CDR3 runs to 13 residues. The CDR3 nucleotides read TGTGCCAGCAGCTTTGAAAATTTCTTTGGCTACACCTTC. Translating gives CASSFENFFGYTF.

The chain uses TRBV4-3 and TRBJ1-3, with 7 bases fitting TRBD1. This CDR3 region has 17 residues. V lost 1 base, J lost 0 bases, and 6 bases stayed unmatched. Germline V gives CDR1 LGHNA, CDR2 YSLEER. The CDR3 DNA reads TGCGCCAGCAGCCAAGGTGTCAGGGGGATCTCTGGAAACACCATATATTTT. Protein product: CASSQGVRGISGNTIYF.

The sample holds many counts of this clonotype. CDR3 nucleotides: TGTGCCACCAGCACCAGGGGTAGGGGAGTCCTCTCCTACGAGCAGTACTTC. This sequence encodes CATSTRGRGVLSYEQYF. V gene TRBV15 combines with J gene TRBJ2-7; D is perhaps TRBD1 (6 bases). The V gene lost 4 bases and the J gene lost 0 bases, with 19 bases spanning the gap. CDR1 and CDR2 from the germline V gene are LNHNV and YYDKDF (reference sequence). The CDR3 runs to 17 residues.

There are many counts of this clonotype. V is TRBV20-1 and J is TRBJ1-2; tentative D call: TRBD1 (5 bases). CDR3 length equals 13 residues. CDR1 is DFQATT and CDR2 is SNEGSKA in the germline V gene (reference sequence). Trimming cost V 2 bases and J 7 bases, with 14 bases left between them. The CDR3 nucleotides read TGCAGTGCTAGAATCGAGCGGGGCGGTGGCTACACCTTC. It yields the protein CSARIERGGGYTF.

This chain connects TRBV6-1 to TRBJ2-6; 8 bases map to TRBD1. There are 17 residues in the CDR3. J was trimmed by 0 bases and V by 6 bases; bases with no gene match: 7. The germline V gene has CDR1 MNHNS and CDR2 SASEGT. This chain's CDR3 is CASSRDRTFSGANVLTF. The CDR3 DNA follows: TGTGCCAGCAGCCGGGACAGGACCTTCTCTGGGGCCAACGTCCTGACTTTC.